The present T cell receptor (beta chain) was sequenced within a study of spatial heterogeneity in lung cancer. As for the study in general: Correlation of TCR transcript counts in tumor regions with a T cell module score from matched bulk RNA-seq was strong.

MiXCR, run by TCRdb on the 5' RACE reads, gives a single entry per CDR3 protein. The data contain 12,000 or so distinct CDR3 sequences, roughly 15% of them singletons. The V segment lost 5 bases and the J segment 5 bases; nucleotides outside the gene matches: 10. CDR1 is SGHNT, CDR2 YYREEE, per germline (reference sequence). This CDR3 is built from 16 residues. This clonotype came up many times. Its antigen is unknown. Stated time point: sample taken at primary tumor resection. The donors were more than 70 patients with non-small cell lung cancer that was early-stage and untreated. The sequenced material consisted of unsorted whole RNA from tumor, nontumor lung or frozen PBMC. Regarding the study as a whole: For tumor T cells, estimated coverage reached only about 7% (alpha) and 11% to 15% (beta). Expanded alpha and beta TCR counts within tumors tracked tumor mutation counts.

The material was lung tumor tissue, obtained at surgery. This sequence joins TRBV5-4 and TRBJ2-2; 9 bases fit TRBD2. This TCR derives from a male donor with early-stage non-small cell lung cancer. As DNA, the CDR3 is TGTGCCAGCAGTTCCGGAGGCCTAGCGGGGACCGGGGAGCTGTTTTTT. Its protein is CASSSGGLAGTGELFF.